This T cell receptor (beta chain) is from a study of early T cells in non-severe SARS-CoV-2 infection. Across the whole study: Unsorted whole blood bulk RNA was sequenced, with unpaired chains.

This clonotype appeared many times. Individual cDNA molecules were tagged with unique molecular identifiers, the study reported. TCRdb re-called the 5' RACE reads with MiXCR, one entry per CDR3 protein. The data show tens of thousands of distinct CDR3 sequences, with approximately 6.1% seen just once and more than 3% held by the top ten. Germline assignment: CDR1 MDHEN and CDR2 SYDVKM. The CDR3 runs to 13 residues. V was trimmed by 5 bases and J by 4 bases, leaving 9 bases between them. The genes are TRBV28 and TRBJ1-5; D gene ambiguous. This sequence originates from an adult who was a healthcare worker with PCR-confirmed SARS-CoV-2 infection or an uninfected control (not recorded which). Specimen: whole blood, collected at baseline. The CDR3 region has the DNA TGTGCCAGCAGTCTTACCTCGAATCAGCCCCAGCATTTT. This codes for CASSLTSNQPQHF.